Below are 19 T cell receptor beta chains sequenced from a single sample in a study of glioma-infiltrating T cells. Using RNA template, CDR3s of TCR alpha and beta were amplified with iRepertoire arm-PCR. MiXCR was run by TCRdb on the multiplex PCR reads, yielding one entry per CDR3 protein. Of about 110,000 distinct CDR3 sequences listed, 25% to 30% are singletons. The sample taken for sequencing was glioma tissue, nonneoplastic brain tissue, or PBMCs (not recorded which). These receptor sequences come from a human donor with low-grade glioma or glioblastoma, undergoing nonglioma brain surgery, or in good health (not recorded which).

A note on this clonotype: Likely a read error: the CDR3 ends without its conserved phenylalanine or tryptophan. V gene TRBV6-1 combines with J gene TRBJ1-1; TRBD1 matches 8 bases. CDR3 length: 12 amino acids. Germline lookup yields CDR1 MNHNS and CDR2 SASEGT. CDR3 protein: CAISQGTGEAFC. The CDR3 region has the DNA TGTGCCATCAGTCAGGGGACAGGCGAAGCTTTCTGT.

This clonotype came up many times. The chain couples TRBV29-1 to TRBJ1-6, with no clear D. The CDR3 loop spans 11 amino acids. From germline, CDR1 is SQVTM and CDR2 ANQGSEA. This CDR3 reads CSPAYNSPLHF. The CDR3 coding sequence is TGCAGTCCCGCCTATAATTCACCCCTCCACTTT.

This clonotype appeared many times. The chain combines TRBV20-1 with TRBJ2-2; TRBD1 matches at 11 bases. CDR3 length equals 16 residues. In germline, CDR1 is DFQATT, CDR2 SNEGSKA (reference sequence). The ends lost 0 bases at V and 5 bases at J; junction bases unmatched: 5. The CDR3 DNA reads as TGCAGTGCTAGAGATCCTGGGACAGGGGGAACCGGGGAGCTGTTTTTT. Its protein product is CSARDPGTGGTGELFF.

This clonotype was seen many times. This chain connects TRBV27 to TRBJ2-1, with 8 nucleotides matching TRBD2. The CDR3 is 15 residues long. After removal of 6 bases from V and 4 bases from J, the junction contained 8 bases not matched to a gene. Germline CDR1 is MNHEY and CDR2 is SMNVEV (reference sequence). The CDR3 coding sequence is TGTGCCAGCAGCATAAGCGGGGGTGGTTACAATGAGCAGTTCTTC. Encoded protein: CASSISGGGYNEQFF.

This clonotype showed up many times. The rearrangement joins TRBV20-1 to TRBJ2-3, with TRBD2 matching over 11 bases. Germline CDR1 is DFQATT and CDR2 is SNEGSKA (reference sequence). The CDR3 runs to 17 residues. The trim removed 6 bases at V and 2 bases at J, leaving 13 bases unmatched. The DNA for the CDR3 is TGCAGTGCCAATCAATTTCGGACTAGCGGGTTCACAGATACGCAGTATTTT. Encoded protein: CSANQFRTSGFTDTQYF.

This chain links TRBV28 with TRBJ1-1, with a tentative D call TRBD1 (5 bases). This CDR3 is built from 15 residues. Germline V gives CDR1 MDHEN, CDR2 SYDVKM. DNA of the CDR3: TGTGTTAGCAGTTCCCGAAACAGGATCAGCACTGAAGCTTTCTTT. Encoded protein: CVSSSRNRISTEAFF.

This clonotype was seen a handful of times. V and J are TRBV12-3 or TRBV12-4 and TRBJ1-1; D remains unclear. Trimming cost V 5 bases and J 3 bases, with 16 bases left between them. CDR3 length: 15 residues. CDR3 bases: TGTGCCAGCAGTCCCCGGGTCCACCTGGACACTGAAGCTTTCTTT. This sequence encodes CASSPRVHLDTEAFF.

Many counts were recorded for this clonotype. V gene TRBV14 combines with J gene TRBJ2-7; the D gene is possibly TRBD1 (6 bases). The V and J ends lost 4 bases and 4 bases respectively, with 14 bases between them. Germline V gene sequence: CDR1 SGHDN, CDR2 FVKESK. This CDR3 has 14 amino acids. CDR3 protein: CASSLPGQPYEQYF. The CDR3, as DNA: TGTGCCAGCAGCCTACCCGGACAGCCGTACGAGCAGTACTTC.

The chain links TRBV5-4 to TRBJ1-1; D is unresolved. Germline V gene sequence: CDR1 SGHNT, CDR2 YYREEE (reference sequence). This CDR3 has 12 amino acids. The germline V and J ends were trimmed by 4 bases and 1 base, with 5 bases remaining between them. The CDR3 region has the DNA TGTGCCAGCAGCGCAGGGAACACTGAAGCTTTCTTT. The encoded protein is CASSAGNTEAFF.

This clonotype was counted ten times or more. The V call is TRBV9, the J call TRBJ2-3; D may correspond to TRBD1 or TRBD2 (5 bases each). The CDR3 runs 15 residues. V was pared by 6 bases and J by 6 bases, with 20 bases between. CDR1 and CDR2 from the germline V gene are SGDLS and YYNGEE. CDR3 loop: CASNNMRGLGDTQYF. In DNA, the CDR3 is TGTGCCAGCAACAATATGAGGGGTTTGGGTGATACGCAGTATTTT.

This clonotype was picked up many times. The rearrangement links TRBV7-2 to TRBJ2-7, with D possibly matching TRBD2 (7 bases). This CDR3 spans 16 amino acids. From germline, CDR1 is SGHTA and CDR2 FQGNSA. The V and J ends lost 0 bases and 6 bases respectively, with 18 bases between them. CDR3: CASSLAGGRSSREQYF. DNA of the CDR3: TGTGCCAGCAGCTTAGCGGGGGGGCGATCCTCTCGCGAGCAGTACTTC. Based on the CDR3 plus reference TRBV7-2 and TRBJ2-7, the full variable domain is GAGVSQSPSNKVTEKGKDVELRCDPISGHTALYWYRQSLGQGLEFLIYFQGNSAPDKSGLPSDRFSAERTGGSVSTLTIQRTQQEDSAVYLCASSLAGGRSSREQYFGPGTRLTVT.

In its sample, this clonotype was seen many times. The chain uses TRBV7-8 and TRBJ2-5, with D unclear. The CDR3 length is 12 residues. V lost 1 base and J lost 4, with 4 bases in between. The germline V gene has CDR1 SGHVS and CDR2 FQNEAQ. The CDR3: CASSLDGETQYF. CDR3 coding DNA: TGTGCCAGCAGCTTAGATGGAGAGACCCAGTACTTC. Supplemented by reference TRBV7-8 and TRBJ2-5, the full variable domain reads GAGVSQSPRYKVAKRGQDVALRCDPISGHVSLFWYQQALGQGPEFLTYFQNEAQLDKSGLPSDRFFAERPEGSVSTLKIQRTQQEDSAVYLCASSLDGETQYFGPGTRLLVL.

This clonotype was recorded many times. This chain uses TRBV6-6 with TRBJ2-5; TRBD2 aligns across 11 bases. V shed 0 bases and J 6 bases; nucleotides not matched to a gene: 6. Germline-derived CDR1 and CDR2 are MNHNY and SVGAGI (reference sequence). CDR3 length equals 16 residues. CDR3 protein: CASSYSPSGGMKTQYF. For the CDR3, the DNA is TGTGCCAGCAGTTACTCGCCTAGCGGGGGGATGAAGACCCAGTACTTC.

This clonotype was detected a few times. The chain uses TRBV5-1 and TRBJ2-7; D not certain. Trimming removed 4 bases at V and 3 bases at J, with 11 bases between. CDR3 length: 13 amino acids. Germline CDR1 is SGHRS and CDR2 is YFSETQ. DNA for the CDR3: TGCGCCAGCAGCCCCAATATAGTCTACGAGCAGTACTTC. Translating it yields CASSPNIVYEQYF.

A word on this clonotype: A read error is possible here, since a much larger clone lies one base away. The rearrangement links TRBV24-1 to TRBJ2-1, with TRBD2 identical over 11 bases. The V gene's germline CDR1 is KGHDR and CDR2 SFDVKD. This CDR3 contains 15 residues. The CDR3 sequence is CVTGDSGRDYNEQFF. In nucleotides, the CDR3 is TGTGTCACCGGGGATAGCGGGAGGGATTACAATGAGCAGTTCTTC.

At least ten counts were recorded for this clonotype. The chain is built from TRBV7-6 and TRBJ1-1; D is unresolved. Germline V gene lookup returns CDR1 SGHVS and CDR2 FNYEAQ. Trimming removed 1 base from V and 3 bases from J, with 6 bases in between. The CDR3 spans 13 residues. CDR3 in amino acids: CASSLVRDTEAFF. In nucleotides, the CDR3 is TGTGCCAGCAGCTTAGTGCGGGACACTGAAGCTTTCTTT.

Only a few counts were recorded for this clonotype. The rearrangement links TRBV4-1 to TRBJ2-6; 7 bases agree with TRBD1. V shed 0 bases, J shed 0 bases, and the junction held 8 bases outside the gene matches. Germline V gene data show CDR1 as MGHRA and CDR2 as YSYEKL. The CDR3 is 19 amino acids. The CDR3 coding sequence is TGCGCCAGCAGCCAAGATAGGGGACAGTCTAGCTCTGGGGCCAACGTCCTGACTTTC. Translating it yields CASSQDRGQSSSGANVLTF.

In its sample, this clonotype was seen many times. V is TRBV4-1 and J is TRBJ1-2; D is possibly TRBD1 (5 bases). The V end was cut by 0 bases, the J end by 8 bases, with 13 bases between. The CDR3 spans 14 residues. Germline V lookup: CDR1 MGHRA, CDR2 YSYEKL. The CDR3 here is CASSQEWDPEGYTF. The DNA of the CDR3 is TGCGCCAGCAGCCAAGAATGGGACCCCGAGGGCTACACCTTC.

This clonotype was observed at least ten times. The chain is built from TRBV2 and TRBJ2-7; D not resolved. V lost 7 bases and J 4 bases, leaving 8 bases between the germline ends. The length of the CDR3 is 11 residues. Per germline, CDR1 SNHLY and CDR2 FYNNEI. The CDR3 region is CASMEQYEQYF. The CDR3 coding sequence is TGTGCCAGCATGGAGCAGTACGAGCAGTACTTC.